This T cell receptor beta chain was recovered during a study of OX40 agonist ivuxolimab in advanced cancers. Study overall: The eligibility criteria allowed prior anti-PD-1, anti-PD-L1 or anti-CTLA-4 therapy, and 30% to 45% had some. General study points: Some nonresponders also had low normalized T-cell clonal expansion.

Clones were read by immunoSEQ multiplex PCR, and TCRdb kept only the in-frame ones, dropping some. Of around 68,000 clones listed, 70% to 90% are singletons. The CDR3 covers 14 residues. Deletions cut 1 base from V and 4 bases from J, with 10 bases between. From germline, CDR1 is SGHTA and CDR2 FQGNSA. About this clone: Its antigen is not known.

The source of this sequence is an adult with an advanced solid tumor such as melanoma, head and neck, liver or kidney cancer. Sequencing used CD4+ or CD8+ T cells sorted from blood, obtained in a trial of the OX40 agonist ivuxolimab. The chain couples TRBV7-2 to TRBJ1-2, with no clear D. In nucleotides, the CDR3 is TGTGCCAGCAGCTTAGACAGAATTGGCTATGGCTACACCTTC. Its protein is CASSLDRIGYGYTF. The whole variable domain, filled in from reference TRBV7-2 and TRBJ1-2, reads GAGVSQSPSNKVTEKGKDVELRCDPISGHTALYWYRQSLGQGLEFLIYFQGNSAPDKSGLPSDRFSAERTGGSVSTLTIQRTQQEDSAVYLCASSLDRIGYGYTFGSGTRLTVV.